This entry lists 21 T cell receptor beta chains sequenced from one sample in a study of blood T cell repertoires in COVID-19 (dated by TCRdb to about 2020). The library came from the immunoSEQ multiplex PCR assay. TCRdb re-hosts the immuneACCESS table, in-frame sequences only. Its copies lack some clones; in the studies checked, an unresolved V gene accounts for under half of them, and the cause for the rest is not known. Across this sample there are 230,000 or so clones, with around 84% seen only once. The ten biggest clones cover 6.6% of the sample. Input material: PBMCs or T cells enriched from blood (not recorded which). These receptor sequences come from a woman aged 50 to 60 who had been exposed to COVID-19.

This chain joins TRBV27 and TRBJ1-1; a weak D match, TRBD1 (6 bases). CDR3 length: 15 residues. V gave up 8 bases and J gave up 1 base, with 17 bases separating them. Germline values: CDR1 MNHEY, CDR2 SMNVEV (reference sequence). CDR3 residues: CASHLRGQPNTEAFF. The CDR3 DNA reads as TGTGCCAGCCACTTGCGAGGACAGCCGAACACTGAAGCTTTCTTT.

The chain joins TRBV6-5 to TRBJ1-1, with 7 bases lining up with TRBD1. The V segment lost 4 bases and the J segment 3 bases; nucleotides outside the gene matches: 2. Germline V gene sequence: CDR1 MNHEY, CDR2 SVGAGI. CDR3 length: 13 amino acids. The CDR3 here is CASSWQGDTEAFF. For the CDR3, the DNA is TGTGCCAGCAGTTGGCAGGGGGACACTGAAGCTTTCTTT.

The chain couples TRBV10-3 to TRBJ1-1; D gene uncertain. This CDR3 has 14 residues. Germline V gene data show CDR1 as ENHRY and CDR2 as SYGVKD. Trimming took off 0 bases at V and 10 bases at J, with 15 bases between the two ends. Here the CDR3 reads CAISESVEGTVAFF. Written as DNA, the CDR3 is TGTGCCATCAGTGAGTCGGTAGAGGGTACGGTAGCTTTCTTT.

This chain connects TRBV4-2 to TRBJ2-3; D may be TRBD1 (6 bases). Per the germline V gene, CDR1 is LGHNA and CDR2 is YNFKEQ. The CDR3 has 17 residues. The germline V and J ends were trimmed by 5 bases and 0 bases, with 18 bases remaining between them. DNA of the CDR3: TGTGCCAGCAGCTTCGGAAACCTGGGGACAAGCACAGATACGCAGTATTTT. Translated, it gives CASSFGNLGTSTDTQYF.

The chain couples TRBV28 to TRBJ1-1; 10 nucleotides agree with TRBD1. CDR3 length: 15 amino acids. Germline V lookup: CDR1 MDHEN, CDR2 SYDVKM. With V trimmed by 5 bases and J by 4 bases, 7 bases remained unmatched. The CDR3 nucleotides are TGTGCCAGCAGTCCGCCGGGACAGGGGTCCACTGAAGCTTTCTTT. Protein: CASSPPGQGSTEAFF.

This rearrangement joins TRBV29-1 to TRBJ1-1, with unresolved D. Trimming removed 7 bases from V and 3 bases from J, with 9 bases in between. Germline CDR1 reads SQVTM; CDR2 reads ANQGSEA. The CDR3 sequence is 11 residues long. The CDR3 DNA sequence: TGCAGCGCCGGTACCTACACTGAAGCTTTCTTT. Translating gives CSAGTYTEAFF.

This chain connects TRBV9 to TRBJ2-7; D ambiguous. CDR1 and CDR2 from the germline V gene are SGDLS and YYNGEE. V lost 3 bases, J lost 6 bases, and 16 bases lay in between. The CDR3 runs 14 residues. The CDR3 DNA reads TGTGCCAGCAGCGCCCTCGGTTTGATATCCGAGCAGTACTTC. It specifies CASSALGLISEQYF. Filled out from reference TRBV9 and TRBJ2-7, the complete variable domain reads DSGVTQTPKHLITATGQRVTLRCSPRSGDLSVYWYQQSLDQGLQFLIQYYNGEERAKGNILERFSAQQFPDLHSELNLSSLELGDSALYFCASSALGLISEQYFGPGTRLTVT.

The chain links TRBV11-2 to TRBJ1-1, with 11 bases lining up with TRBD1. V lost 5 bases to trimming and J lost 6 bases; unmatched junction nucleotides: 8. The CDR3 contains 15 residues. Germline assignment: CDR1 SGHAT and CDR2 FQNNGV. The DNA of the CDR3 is TGTGCCAGCAGCAAGCGGGACAGGGGGAGTCCTGAAGCTTTCTTT. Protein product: CASSKRDRGSPEAFF. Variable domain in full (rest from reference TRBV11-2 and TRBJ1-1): EAGVAQSPRYKIIEKRQSVAFWCNPISGHATLYWYQQILGQGPKLLIQFQNNGVVDDSQLPKDRFSAERLKGVDSTLKIQPAKLEDSAVYLCASSKRDRGSPEAFFGQGTRLTVV.

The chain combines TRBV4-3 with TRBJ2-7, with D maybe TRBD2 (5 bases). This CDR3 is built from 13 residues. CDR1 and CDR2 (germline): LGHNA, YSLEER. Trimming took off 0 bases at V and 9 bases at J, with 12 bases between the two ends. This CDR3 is CASSQDGSGGQYF. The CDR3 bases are TGCGCCAGCAGCCAAGACGGAAGCGGAGGGCAGTACTTC.

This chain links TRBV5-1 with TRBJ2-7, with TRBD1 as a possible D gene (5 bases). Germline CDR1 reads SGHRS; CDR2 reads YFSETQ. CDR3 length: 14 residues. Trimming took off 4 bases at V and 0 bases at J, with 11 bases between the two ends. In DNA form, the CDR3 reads TGCGCCAGCAGCCCAGGACACGTCTCCTACGAGCAGTACTTC. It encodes CASSPGHVSYEQYF.

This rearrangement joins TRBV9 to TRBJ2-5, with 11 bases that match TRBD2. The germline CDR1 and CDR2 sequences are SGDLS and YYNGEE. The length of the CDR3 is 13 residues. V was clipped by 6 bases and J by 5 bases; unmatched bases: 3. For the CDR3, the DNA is TGTGCCAGCACCTCTAGCGGGGGGGAGACCCAGTACTTC. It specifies CASTSSGGETQYF.

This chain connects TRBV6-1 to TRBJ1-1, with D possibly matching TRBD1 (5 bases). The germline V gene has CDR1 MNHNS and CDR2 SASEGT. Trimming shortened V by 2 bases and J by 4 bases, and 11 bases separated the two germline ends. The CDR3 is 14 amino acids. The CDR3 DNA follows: TGTGCCAGCAGTGAAAGGGGCGGGGGCACTGAAGCTTTCTTT. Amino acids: CASSERGGGTEAFF.

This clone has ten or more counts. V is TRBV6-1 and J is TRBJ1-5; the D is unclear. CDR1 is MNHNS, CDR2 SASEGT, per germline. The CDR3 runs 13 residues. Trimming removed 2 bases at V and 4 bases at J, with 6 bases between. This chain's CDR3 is CASSELRNQPQHF. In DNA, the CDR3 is TGTGCCAGCAGTGAATTGAGGAATCAGCCCCAGCATTTT.

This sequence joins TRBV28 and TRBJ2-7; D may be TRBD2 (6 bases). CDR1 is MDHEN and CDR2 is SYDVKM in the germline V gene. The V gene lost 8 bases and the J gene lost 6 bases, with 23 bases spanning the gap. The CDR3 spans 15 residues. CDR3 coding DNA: TGTGCCAGCCTTCACCTGGGACTCATGGCGTCCGAGCAGTACTTC. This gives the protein CASLHLGLMASEQYF.

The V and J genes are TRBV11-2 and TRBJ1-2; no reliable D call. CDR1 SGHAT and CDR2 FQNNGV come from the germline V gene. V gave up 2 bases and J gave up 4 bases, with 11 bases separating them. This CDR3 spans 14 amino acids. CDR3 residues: CASSLNRRTYGYTF. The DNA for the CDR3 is TGTGCCAGCAGCTTAAATAGGAGAACCTATGGCTACACCTTC.

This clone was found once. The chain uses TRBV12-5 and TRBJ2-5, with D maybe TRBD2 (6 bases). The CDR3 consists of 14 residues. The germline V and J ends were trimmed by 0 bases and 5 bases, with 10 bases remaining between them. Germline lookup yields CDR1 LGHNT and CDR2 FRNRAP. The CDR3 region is CASGLVGGVETQYF. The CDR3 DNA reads TGTGCTAGTGGTTTGGTCGGAGGGGTGGAGACCCAGTACTTC. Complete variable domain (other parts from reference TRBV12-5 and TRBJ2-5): DARVTQTPRHKVTEMGQEVTMRCQPILGHNTVFWYRQTMMQGLELLAYFRNRAPLDDSGMPKDRFSAEMPDATLATLKIQPSEPRDSAVYFCASGLVGGVETQYFGPGTRLLVL.

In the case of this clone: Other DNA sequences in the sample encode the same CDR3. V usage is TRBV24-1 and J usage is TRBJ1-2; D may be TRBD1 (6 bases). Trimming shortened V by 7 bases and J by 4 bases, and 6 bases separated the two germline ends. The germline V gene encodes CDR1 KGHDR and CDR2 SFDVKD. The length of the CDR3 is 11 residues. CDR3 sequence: CATRDSYGYTF. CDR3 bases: TGTGCCACCAGGGACAGCTATGGCTACACCTTC.

The CDR3: CASSFTGERNQPQHF. The CDR3 DNA reads as TGTGCCAGCAGCTTCACAGGGGAACGCAATCAGCCCCAGCATTTT. The chain carries TRBV5-5 and TRBJ1-5, with 7 nucleotides matching TRBD1. The CDR3 is 15 residues long. With V trimmed by 2 bases and J by 2 bases, 4 bases remained unmatched. Germline V lookup: CDR1 SGHKS, CDR2 YYEKEE (reference sequence). The whole variable domain, remainder taken from reference TRBV5-5 and TRBJ1-5, is DAGVTQSPTHLIKTRGQQVTLRCSPISGHKSVSWYQQVLGQGPQFIFQYYEKEERGRGNFPDRFSARQFPNYSSELNVNALLLGDSALYLCASSFTGERNQPQHFGDGTRLSIL.

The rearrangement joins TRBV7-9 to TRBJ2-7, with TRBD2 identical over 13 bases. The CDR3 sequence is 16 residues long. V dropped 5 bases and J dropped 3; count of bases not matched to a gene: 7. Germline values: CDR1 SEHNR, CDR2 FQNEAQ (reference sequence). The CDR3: CASSPGLAGDRYEQYF. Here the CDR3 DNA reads TGTGCCAGCAGCCCAGGACTAGCGGGGGATCGCTACGAGCAGTACTTC.

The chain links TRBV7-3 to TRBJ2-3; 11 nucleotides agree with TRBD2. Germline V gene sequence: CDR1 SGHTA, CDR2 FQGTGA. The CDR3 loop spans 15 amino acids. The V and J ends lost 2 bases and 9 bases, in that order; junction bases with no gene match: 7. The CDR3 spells CASSLLAGGLGTQYF. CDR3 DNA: TGTGCCAGCAGCTTACTAGCGGGGGGCCTAGGGACGCAGTATTTT.

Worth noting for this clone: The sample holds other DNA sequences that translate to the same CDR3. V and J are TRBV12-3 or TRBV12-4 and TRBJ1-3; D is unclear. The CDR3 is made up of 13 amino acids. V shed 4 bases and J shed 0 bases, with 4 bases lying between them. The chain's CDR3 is CASSSGSGNTIYF. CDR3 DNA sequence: TGTGCCAGCAGTTCCGGCTCTGGAAACACCATATATTTT.